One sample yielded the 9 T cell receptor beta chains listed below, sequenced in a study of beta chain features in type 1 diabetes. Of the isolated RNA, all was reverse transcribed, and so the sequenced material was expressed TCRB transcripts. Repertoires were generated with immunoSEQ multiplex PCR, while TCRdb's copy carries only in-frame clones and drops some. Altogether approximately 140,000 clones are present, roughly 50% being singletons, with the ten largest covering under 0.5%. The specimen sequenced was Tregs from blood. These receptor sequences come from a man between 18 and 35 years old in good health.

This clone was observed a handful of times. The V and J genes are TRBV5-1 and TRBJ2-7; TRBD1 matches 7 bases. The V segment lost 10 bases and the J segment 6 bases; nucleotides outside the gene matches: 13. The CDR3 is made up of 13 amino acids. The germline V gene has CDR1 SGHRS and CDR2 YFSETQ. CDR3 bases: TGCGCCCCCCCCCAAACAGGGGCCCCCGAGCAGTACTTC. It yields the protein CAPPQTGAPEQYF.

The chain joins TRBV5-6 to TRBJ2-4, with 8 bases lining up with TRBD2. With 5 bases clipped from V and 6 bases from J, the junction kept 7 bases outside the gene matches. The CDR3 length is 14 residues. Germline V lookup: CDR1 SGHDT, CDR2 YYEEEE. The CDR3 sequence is CASRDSGTGNIQYF. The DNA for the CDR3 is TGTGCCAGCAGGGATAGCGGGACTGGAAACATTCAGTACTTC.

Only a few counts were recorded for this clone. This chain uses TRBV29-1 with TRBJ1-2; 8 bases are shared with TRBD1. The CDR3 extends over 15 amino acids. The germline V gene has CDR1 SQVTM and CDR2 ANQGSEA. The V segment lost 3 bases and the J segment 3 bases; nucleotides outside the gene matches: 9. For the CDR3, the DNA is TGCAGCGTTGAGGCCAGGGGGCGTCTGGACTATGGCTACACCTTC. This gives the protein CSVEARGRLDYGYTF. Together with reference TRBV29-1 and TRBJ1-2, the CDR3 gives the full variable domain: SAVISQKPSRDICQRGTSLTIQCQVDSQVTMMFWYRQQPGQSLTLIATANQGSEATYESGFVIDKFPISRPNLTFSTLTVSNMSPEDSSIYLCSVEARGRLDYGYTFGSGTRLTVV.

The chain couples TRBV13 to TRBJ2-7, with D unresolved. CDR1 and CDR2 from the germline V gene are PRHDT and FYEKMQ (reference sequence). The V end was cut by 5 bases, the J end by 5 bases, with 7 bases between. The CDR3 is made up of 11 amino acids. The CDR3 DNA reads TGTGCCAGCAGCATCCTTCACGAGCAGTACTTC. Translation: CASSILHEQYF. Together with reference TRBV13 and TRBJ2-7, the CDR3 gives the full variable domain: AAGVIQSPRHLIKEKRETATLKCYPIPRHDTVYWYQQGPGQDPQFLISFYEKMQSDKGSIPDRFSAQQFSDYHSELNMSSLELGDSALYFCASSILHEQYFGPGTRLTVT.

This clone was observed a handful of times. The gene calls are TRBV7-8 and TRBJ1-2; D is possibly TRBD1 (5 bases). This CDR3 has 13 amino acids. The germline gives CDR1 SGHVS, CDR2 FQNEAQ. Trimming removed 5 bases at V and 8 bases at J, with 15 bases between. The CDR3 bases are TGTGCCAGCAGCCCCGTCGGGGGAGGCGGCTACACCTTC. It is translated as CASSPVGGGGYTF.

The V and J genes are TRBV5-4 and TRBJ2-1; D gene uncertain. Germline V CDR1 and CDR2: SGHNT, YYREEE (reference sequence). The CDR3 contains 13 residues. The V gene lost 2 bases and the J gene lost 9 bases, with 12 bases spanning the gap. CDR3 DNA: TGTGCCAGCAGCTTTGAAATTGTCGGTGAGCAGTTCTTC. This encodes CASSFEIVGEQFF.

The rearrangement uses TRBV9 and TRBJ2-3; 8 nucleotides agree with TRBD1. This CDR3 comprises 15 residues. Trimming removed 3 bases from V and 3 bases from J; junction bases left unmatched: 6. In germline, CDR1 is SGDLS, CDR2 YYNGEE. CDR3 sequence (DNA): TGTGCCAGCAGCGCCAGACAGGGGAGGACAGATACGCAGTATTTT. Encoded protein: CASSARQGRTDTQYF.

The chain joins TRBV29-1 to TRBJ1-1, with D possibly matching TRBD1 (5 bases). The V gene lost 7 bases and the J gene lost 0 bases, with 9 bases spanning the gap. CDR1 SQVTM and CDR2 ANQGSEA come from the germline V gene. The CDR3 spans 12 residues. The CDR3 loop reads CSGGGVNTEAFF. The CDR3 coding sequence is TGCAGCGGAGGAGGGGTGAACACTGAAGCTTTCTTT.

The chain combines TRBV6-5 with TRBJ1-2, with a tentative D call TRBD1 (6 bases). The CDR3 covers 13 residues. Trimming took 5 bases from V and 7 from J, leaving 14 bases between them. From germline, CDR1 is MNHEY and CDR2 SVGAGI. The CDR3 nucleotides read TGTGCCAGCAGTCCTGGGGGGGCGCTTGGCTACACCTTC. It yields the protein CASSPGGALGYTF.